The clone carrying this T cell receptor (beta chain) has just a few counts. Primed by a sample-barcoded 5' primer and a J-beta primer mix, a second PCR proceeded for 7 to 11 cycles. TCRdb analysed the 5' RACE reads with MiXCR anew, one entry per CDR3 protein. The table shows around 650,000 distinct CDR3 sequences, with 40% to 45% occurring only once. These data belong to a study of blood T cells in healthy people across ages. Trimming removed 5 bases from V and 4 bases from J, with 21 bases in between. Germline CDR1 DFQATT, CDR2 SNEGSKA (reference sequence). The CDR3 consists of 16 residues. Sequenced: blood. This clonotype originated in an elderly man in good health. V gene TRBV20-1 combines with J gene TRBJ1-5; tentatively, D is TRBD1 (5 bases). CDR3 sequence: CSARPEVGVWNQPQHF. CDR3 DNA sequence: TGCAGTGCTCGACCCGAGGTAGGGGTATGGAATCAGCCCCAGCATTTT.